A single sample is the source of the 26 T cell receptor beta chains below, sequenced in a study of cytomegalovirus exposure and HLA in healthy donors. Primers for the PCR totalled 60 Vbeta and 13 Jbeta. Repertoires were generated with immunoSEQ multiplex PCR, while TCRdb's copy carries only in-frame clones and drops some. This table holds 200,000 to 250,000 clones, 70% found once. The sequenced sample was PBMCs. The receptor set was obtained from a man aged 35-49 years in good health and CMV-seropositive.

The rearrangement links TRBV5-4 to TRBJ2-5; 8 bases align to TRBD2. The DNA end is more similar to TRBJ2-7, so the J call may be wrong. The CDR3 spans 16 residues. Germline-derived CDR1 and CDR2 are SGHNT and YYREEE (reference sequence). The CDR3 sequence is CASSTEAGGEGYEQYF. As DNA, the CDR3 is TGTGCCAGCAGCACCGAGGCGGGGGGCGAGGGATACGAGCAGTACTTC.

The CDR3 sequence: CASSQLYGQGAETQYF. Written as DNA, the CDR3 is TGTGCCAGCAGCCAATTGTACGGACAGGGGGCCGAGACCCAGTACTTC. The V and J genes are TRBV16 and TRBJ2-5; TRBD1 aligns across 11 bases. Germline CDR1 is KGHSY and CDR2 is FQNENV. V lost 1 base to trimming and J lost 5 bases; unmatched junction nucleotides: 6. CDR3 length equals 16 residues.

The chain uses TRBV6-1 and TRBJ2-1; 10 bases map to TRBD2. The germline gives CDR1 MNHNS, CDR2 SASEGT. The CDR3 runs 16 residues. The junction had 7 bases not matched to a gene; V was cut back by 2 bases and J by 6 bases. CDR3 coding DNA: TGTGCCAGCAGTGAAAGGTTACTAGCGGGGCCCAATGAGCAGTTCTTC. Translating it yields CASSERLLAGPNEQFF.

This clone was seen a handful of times. The chain carries TRBV6-1 and TRBJ1-4; possibly TRBD1 for D (6 bases). The CDR3 extends over 15 amino acids. Germline CDR1 MNHNS, CDR2 SASEGT. The V end was cut by 2 bases, the J end by 3 bases, with 10 bases between. CDR3 loop: CASSEPGHPNEKLFF. In DNA, the CDR3 is TGTGCCAGCAGTGAACCGGGACACCCTAATGAAAAACTGTTTTTT.

The V and J genes are TRBV5-6 and TRBJ2-3; TRBD1 is a possible D gene (6 bases). V was shortened by 3 bases and J by 2 bases, with 16 bases between the two germline ends. The CDR3 spans 16 residues. The germline CDR1 and CDR2 sequences are SGHDT and YYEEEE. CDR3 bases: TGTGCCAGCAGCTCGACCAGGGGAAGGTCCACAGATACGCAGTATTTT. The encoded protein is CASSSTRGRSTDTQYF.

The V and J genes are TRBV6-5 and TRBJ2-1, with D possibly being TRBD1 (8 bases). Trimming removed 4 bases at V and 2 bases at J, with 12 bases between. Germline V CDR1 and CDR2: MNHEY, SVGAGI. The CDR3 runs to 15 residues. CDR3 region: CASSWTGRAYNEQFF. The CDR3 DNA reads TGTGCCAGCAGTTGGACAGGGAGGGCCTACAATGAGCAGTTCTTC.

J is TRBJ2-4 and V is TRBV10-1, with D uncertain. CDR1 and CDR2 (germline): WNHNN, SYGVQD (reference sequence). Trimming removed 3 bases from V and 7 bases from J, with 10 bases in between. This CDR3 spans 13 amino acids. The CDR3 loop reads CASSDSAANIQYF. CDR3 in DNA: TGCGCCAGCAGTGATAGTGCGGCGAACATTCAGTACTTC.

The chain has TRBV7-9 and TRBJ2-6; weak D call: TRBD1 (6 bases). This CDR3 has 18 residues. The ends were cut back, 5 bases at V and 0 bases at J, with 17 bases in the middle. Germline V gives CDR1 SEHNR, CDR2 FQNEAQ (reference sequence). In nucleotides, the CDR3 is TGTGCCAGCAGCCGGACCCGGACAGCGAGCTCTGGGGCCAACGTCCTGACTTTC. Translation: CASSRTRTASSGANVLTF.

The chain joins TRBV5-4 to TRBJ2-7; 8 nucleotides agree with TRBD2. The J segment lost 3 bases and the V segment lost 0 bases, leaving 5 bases of the junction unmatched. The V gene's germline CDR1 is SGHNT and CDR2 YYREEE (reference sequence). This CDR3 has 15 amino acids. CDR3 coding DNA: TGTGCCAGCAGCTTGGCCGGGGGGGAAGGCTACGAGCAGTACTTC. Translating gives CASSLAGGEGYEQYF.

This clone was picked up a small number of times. The chain is built from TRBV4-1 and TRBJ2-1, with 16 bases that match TRBD2. Germline loops: CDR1 MGHRA, CDR2 YSYEKL. The CDR3 is made up of 19 amino acids. Losses at the gene ends were 1 base for V and 0 bases for J; bases not matched to a gene: 3. CDR3 sequence reads: CASSQGGLAGGSSYNEQFF. The CDR3 DNA sequence: TGCGCCAGCAGCCAAGGGGGACTAGCGGGGGGGAGCTCCTACAATGAGCAGTTCTTC.

V is TRBV15 and J is TRBJ1-5; TRBD1 aligns across 11 bases. The CDR3 consists of 17 residues. From germline, CDR1 is LNHNV and CDR2 YYDKDF (reference sequence). J was trimmed by 4 bases and V by 1 base; bases with no gene match: 6. In DNA form, the CDR3 reads TGTGCCACCAGCAGAGGTGGGGGACAGGGGGTGAATCAGCCCCAGCATTTT. It is translated as CATSRGGGQGVNQPQHF. The complete variable domain, with remaining parts taken from reference TRBV15 and TRBJ1-5, reads DAMVIQNPRYQVTQFGKPVTLSCSQTLNHNVMYWYQQKSSQAPKLLFHYYDKDFNNEADTPDNFQSRRPNTSFCFLDIRSPGLGDTAMYLCATSRGGGQGVNQPQHFGDGTRLSIL.

The chain links TRBV11-2 to TRBJ1-5, with 7 bases matching TRBD1. Germline lookup yields CDR1 SGHAT and CDR2 FQNNGV. The CDR3 loop spans 17 amino acids. V trimming: 5 bases; J trimming: 1 base; junction bases outside the gene matches: 11. Here the CDR3 DNA reads TGTGCCAGCAGCCTCACAGGGGACCCTACGAGCAATCAGCCCCAGCATTTT. Residues: CASSLTGDPTSNQPQHF.

This rearrangement joins TRBV5-5 to TRBJ1-1; D might be TRBD1 (5 bases). Trimming took 4 bases from V and 6 from J, leaving 16 bases between them. The CDR3 extends over 14 amino acids. Germline V CDR1 and CDR2: SGHKS, YYEKEE (reference sequence). CDR3 sequence: CASSPWGVISEAFF. CDR3 coding DNA: TGTGCCAGCAGCCCTTGGGGGGTGATCTCTGAAGCTTTCTTT.

The chain is built from TRBV23-1 and TRBJ2-1; D gene uncertain. Being an ORF, TRBV23-1 has a function that is uncertain. This CDR3 region has 15 residues. V lost 6 bases and J lost 4, with 16 bases in between. The CDR3 bases are TGCGCCAGCAGCCGGTCCCTCCCAAGATACAATGAGCAGTTCTTC. Its protein product is CASSRSLPRYNEQFF.

V gene TRBV13 combines with J gene TRBJ2-3; 11 bases line up with TRBD2. This CDR3 region has 17 residues. Germline V lookup: CDR1 PRHDT, CDR2 FYEKMQ (reference sequence). The V segment lost 5 bases and the J segment 6 bases; nucleotides outside the gene matches: 13. The CDR3 sequence is CASSPSGASGGWDTQYF. The CDR3 DNA reads as TGTGCCAGCAGCCCTTCCGGGGCTAGCGGGGGGTGGGATACGCAGTATTTT.

V and J are TRBV28 and TRBJ2-5; maybe TRBD1 (6 bases). This CDR3 is built from 16 residues. Germline lookup yields CDR1 MDHEN and CDR2 SYDVKM. V lost 7 bases to trimming and J lost 5 bases, with 23 bases between them. CDR3 nucleotides: TGTGCCAGCACAACCACCGGACAGAGTATGGGGGAGACCCAGTACTTC. Protein: CASTTTGQSMGETQYF.

V usage is TRBV5-1 and J usage is TRBJ2-1; 11 bases are a match to TRBD1. Germline V gives CDR1 SGHRS, CDR2 YFSETQ. Trimming took 3 bases from V and 9 from J; bases not matched to a gene: 11. CDR3 length: 16 amino acids. In nucleotides, the CDR3 is TGCGCCAGCAGCTCCAAACCGGGACAGGGGGAGATTGAGCAGTTCTTC. It is translated as CASSSKPGQGEIEQFF.

The rearrangement joins TRBV7-3 to TRBJ2-1, with TRBD2 matching 7 bases. Germline lookup yields CDR1 SGHTA and CDR2 FQGTGA. This CDR3 comprises 14 residues. V was clipped by 2 bases and J by 5 bases; unmatched bases: 3. This CDR3 reads CASSLGTTHNEQFF. The CDR3 DNA follows: TGTGCCAGCAGCTTAGGGACTACCCACAATGAGCAGTTCTTC.

The genes are TRBV5-1 and TRBJ2-5, with 7 bases aligning to TRBD1. Germline-derived CDR1 and CDR2 are SGHRS and YFSETQ. Losses at the gene ends were 3 bases for V and 2 bases for J; bases not matched to a gene: 7. The CDR3 is 15 residues long. CDR3 region: CASSWNTGQQETQYF. The CDR3 nucleotides are TGCGCCAGCAGCTGGAACACGGGACAGCAAGAGACCCAGTACTTC.

A note on this clone: Additional DNA sequences in this sample encode the identical CDR3. The chain's CDR3 is CASSPGSYGYTF. The CDR3 DNA reads as TGTGCCAGCAGTCCCGGGAGTTATGGCTACACCTTC. The rearrangement uses TRBV7-9 and TRBJ1-2, with no clear D. The germline V gene has CDR1 SEHNR and CDR2 FQNEAQ (reference sequence). The CDR3 covers 12 residues. Trimming left V 6 bases short and J 5 bases short, with 10 bases between.

The rearrangement links TRBV7-2 to TRBJ2-5; TRBD2 is a possible D gene (5 bases). The assigned J gene may be wrong: the sequence end matches TRBJ2-7 better. Germline values: CDR1 SGHTA, CDR2 FQGNSA. The CDR3 spans 15 residues. The DNA for the CDR3 is TGTGCCAGCAGCTTCGGGGTGCGAAAAACTTACGAGCAGTACTTC. It codes for CASSFGVRKTYEQYF.

The chain has TRBV29-1 and TRBJ2-7; perhaps TRBD1 as D (8 bases). The ends were cut back, 5 bases at V and 4 bases at J, with 18 bases in the middle. The V gene's germline CDR1 is SQVTM and CDR2 ANQGSEA. The CDR3 length is 14 residues. The CDR3 region is CSVTATGEGYEQYF. DNA for the CDR3: TGCAGCGTTACCGCGACAGGGGAGGGTTACGAGCAGTACTTC.

The rearrangement joins TRBV2 to TRBJ2-7; 7 bases match TRBD1. This CDR3 is built from 15 residues. V lost 3 bases and J lost 3; bases outside the gene matches: 8. CDR1 is SNHLY and CDR2 is FYNNEI in the germline V gene. The CDR3 DNA reads as TGTGCCAGCAGTGATCGGCAGGGGGTTCACTACGAGCAGTACTTC. Translation: CASSDRQGVHYEQYF.

About this clone itself: Other nucleotide sequences from this sample produce the same CDR3. The chain carries TRBV5-1 and TRBJ2-7, with 8 bases that match TRBD1. Unmatched junction bases numbered 5, after V lost 4 bases and J lost 2 bases. This CDR3 is built from 14 residues. CDR1 and CDR2 (germline): SGHRS, YFSETQ. In DNA form, the CDR3 reads TGCGCCAGCAGCCCCGGGACAGGAGCCTACGAGCAGTACTTC. Residues: CASSPGTGAYEQYF.

The V and J genes are TRBV14 and TRBJ2-7, with 7 bases that match TRBD2. J lost 5 bases, V lost 11 bases, and 12 bases had no gene match. Per the germline V gene, CDR1 is SGHDN and CDR2 is FVKESK. The CDR3 covers 13 residues. As DNA, the CDR3 is TGTGCCTCGGCCTACCGCGGGGGTAACGAGCAGTACTTC. Translated: CASAYRGGNEQYF.

The rearrangement links TRBV5-6 to TRBJ1-1; tentatively, D is TRBD1 (5 bases). CDR1 and CDR2 (germline): SGHDT, YYEEEE. The V gene lost 0 bases and the J gene lost 0 bases, with 12 bases spanning the gap. This CDR3 spans 16 amino acids. The CDR3 reads CASSLALDSMNTEAFF. CDR3 sequence (DNA): TGTGCCAGCAGCTTGGCCTTAGACAGCATGAACACTGAAGCTTTCTTT.